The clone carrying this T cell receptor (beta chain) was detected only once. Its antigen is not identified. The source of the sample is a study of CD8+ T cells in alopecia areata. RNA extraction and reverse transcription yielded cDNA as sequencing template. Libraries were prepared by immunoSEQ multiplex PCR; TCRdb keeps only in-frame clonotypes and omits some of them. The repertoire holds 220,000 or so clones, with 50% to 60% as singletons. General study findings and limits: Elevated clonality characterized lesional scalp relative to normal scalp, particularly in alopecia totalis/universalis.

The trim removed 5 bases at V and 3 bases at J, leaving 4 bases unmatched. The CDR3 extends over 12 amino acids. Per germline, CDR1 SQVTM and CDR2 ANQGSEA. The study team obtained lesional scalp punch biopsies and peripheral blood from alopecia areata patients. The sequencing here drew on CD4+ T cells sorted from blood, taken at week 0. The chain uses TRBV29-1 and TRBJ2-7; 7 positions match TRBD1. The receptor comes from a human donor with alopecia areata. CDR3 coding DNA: TGCAGCGTTATGGGACAGAGCTACGAGCAGTACTTC. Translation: CSVMGQSYEQYF.